This TCR beta chain emerged from a study of CD8+CD57+ T cells in acquired aplastic anemia. Only patients with CD8+CD57+ cell expansion on flow cytometry were chosen for sequencing. Blood came from patients not yet given any therapy. Germline assignment: CDR1 ENHRY and CDR2 SYGVKD. The CDR3 extends over 15 amino acids. V was trimmed by 3 bases and J by 4 bases, leaving 15 bases between them. Genomic DNA acted as the template from which TCR beta VDJ combination and CDR3 sequence profiling were carried out. TCRdb redid the calling of the reads with MiXCR, one entry per CDR3 protein. The sample has about 160,000 distinct CDR3 sequences, about 50% seen once; the top ten hold more than 30%.

J is TRBJ2-5 and V is TRBV10-3; either TRBD1 or TRBD2 may fit D (7 bases each). Sequencing was done on a sample of sorted CD4+, CD8+, or CD8+CD57+ T cells (not recorded which) from PBMCs. The sequence came from a human donor with aplastic anemia. CDR3 in amino acids: CAISEGGGGRETQYF. Here the CDR3 DNA reads TGTGCCATCAGTGAAGGGGGAGGGGGCAGAGAGACCCAGTACTTC.